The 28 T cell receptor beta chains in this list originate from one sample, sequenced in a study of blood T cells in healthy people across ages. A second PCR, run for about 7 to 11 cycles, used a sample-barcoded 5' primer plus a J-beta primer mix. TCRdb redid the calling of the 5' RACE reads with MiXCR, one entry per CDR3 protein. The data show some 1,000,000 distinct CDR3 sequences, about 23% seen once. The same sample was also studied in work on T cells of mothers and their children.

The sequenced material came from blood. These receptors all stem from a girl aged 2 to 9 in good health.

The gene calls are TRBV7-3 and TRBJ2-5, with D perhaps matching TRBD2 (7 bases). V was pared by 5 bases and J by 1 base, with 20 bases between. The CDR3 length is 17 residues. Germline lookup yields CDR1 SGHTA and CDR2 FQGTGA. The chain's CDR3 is CASSPLHGRGPQETQYF. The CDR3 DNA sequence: TGTGCCAGCAGCCCCCTCCACGGGCGGGGGCCCCAAGAGACCCAGTACTTC. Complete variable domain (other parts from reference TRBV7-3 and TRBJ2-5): GAGVSQTPSNKVTEKGKYVELRCDPISGHTALYWYRQSLGQGPEFLIYFQGTGAADDSGLPNDRFFAVRPEGSVSTLKIQRTERGDSAVYLCASSPLHGRGPQETQYFGPGTRLLVL.

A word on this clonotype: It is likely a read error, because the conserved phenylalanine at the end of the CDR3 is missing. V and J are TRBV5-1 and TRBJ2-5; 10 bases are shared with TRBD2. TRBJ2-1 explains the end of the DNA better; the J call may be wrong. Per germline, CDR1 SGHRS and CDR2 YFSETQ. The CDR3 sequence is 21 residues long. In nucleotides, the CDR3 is TGCGCCAGCAGGCGTGCGGCGAAACTAGCGGGAAGTCCAACCCCCCTCGATGAGCAGTTCGTC. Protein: CASRRAAKLAGSPTPLDEQFV.

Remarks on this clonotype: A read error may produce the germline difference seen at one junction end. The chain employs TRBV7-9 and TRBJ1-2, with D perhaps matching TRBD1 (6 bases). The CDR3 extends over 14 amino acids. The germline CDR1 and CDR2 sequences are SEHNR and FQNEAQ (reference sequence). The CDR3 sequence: CACSRGHDLYSYTF. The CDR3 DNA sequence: TGTGCCTGCAGCAGGGGACACGACCTCTACAGCTACACCTTC.

The CDR3 DNA reads as TGTGCCAGCAGAACAGCGGGAGCTGGAGAGACCCAGTACTTC. Translated: CASRTAGAGETQYF. The chain couples TRBV12-3 or TRBV12-4 to TRBJ2-5; TRBD2 aligns across 8 bases. This CDR3 has 14 amino acids. The trim removed 6 bases at V and 4 bases at J, leaving 7 bases unmatched.

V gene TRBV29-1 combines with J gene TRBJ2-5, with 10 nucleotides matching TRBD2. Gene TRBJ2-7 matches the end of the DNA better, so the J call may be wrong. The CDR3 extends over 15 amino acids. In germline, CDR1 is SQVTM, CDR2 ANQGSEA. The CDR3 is CSVESRTSGNYEQYF. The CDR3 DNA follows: TGCAGCGTTGAAAGCCGGACTAGCGGCAATTACGAGCAGTACTTC.

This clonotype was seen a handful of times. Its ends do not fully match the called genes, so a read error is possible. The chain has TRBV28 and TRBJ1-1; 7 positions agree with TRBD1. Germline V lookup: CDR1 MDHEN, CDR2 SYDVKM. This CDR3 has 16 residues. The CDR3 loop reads CASSRQGRKQGTEAFF. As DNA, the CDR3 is TGTGCCAGCAGTCGACAGGGACGGAAACAGGGCACTGAGGCTTTCTTT.

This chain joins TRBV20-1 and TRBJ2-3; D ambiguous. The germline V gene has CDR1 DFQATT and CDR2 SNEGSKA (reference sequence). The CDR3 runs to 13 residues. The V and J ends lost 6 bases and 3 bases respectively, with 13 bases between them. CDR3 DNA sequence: TGCAGTGCAACGAGACCCGAAACAGATACGCAGTATTTT. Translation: CSATRPETDTQYF.

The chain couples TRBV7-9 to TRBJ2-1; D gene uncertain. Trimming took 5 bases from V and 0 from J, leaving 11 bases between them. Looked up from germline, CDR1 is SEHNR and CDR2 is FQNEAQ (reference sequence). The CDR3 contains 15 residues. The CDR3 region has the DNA TGTGCCAGCAGCCCCCCCGGGCACTCCTACAATGAGCAGTTCTTC. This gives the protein CASSPPGHSYNEQFF.

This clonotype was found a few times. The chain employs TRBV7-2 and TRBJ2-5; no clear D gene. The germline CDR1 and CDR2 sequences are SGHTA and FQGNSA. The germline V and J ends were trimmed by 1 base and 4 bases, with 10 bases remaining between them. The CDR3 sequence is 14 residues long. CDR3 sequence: CASSLDQAIETQYF. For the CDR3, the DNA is TGTGCCAGCAGCTTAGATCAGGCTATAGAGACCCAGTACTTC.

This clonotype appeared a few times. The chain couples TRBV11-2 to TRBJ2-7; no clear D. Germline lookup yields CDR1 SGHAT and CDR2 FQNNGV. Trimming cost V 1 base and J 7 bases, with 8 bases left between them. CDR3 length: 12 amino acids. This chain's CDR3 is CASSLAPPEQYF. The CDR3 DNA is TGTGCCAGCAGCTTAGCCCCTCCAGAGCAGTACTTC.

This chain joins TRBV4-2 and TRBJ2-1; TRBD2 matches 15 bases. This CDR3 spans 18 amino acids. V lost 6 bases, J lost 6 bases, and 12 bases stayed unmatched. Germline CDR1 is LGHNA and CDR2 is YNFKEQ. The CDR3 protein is CASSHTGTSGRRGNEQFF. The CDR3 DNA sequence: TGTGCCAGCAGTCACACCGGGACTAGCGGGAGGAGAGGCAATGAGCAGTTCTTC.

CDR3 in DNA: TGTGCCACCAGTGAGGGGGAGGGTTCACCCCTCCACTTT. Its translation is CATSEGEGSPLHF. The chain is built from TRBV24-1 and TRBJ1-6; D might be TRBD1 (5 bases). The CDR3 is made up of 13 amino acids. The ends were cut back, 4 bases at V and 9 bases at J, with 9 bases in the middle. Germline V gene data show CDR1 as KGHDR and CDR2 as SFDVKD.

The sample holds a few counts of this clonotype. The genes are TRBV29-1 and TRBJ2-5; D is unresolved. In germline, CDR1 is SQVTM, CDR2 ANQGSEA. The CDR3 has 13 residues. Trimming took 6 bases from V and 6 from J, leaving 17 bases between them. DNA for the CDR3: TGCAGCGTAAACTACGACCTCACCCAGACCCAGTACTTC. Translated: CSVNYDLTQTQYF.

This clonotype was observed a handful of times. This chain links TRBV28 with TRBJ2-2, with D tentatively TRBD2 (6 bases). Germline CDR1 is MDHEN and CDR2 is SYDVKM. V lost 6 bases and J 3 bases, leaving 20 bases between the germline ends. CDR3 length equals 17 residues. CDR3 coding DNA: TGTGCCAGCAGCGTCCCCGGGACTGCGAGATACACCGGGGAGCTGTTTTTT. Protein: CASSVPGTARYTGELFF.

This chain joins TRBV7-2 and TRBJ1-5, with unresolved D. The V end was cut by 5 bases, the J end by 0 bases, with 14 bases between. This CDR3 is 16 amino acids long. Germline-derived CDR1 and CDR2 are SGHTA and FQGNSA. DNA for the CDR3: TGTGCCAGCAGCATCTCGTACAGCGGTAGCAATCAGCCCCAGCATTTT. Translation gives CASSISYSGSNQPQHF.

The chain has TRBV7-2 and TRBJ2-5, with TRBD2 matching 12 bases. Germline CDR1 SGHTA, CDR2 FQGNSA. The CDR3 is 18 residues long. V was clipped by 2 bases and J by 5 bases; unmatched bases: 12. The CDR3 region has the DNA TGTGCCAGCAGCTTAAGGCTAGCGGGGGGGCCCGGTGGGGAGACCCAGTACTTC. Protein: CASSLRLAGGPGGETQYF.

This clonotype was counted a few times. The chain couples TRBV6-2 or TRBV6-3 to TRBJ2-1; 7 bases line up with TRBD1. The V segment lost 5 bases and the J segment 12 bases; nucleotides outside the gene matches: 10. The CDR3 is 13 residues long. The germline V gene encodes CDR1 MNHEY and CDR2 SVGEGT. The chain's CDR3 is CASSPTTGARQFF. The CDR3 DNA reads TGTGCCAGCAGTCCCACAACAGGGGCCAGGCAGTTCTTC.

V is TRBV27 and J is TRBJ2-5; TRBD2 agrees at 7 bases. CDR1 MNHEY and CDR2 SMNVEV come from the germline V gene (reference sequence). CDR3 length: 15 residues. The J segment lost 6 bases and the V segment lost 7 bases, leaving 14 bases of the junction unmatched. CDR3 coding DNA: TGTGCCAGCATCCAAAGGGGAGGGGAAGCGCAGACCCAGTACTTC. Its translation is CASIQRGGEAQTQYF.

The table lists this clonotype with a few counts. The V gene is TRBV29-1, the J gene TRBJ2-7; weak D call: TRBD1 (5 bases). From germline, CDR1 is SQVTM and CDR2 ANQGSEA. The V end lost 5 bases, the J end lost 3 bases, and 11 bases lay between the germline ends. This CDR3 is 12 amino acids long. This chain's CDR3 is CSVRGAGYEQYF. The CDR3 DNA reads TGCAGCGTTCGTGGGGCTGGCTACGAGCAGTACTTC.

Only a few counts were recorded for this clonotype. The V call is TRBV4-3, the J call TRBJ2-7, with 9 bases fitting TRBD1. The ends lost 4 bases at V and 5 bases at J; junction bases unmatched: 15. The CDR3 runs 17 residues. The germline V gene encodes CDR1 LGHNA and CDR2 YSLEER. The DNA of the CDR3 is TGCGCCAGCAGCCGATTCTATCCGGGACAGGGTCTCAACGAGCAGTACTTC. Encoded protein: CASSRFYPGQGLNEQYF.

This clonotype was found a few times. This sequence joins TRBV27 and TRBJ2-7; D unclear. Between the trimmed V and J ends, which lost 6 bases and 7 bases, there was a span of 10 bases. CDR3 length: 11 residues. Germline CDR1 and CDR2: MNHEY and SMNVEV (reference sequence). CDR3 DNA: TGTGCCAGCAGAGAGTTGGGGGAGCAGTACTTC. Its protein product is CASRELGEQYF.

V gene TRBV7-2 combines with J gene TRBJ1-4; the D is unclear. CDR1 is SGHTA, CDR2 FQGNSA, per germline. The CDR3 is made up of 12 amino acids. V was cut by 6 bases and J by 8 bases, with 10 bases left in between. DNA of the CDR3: TGTGCCAGCAGAGTTCAAGGGGAAAAACTGTTTTTT. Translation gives CASRVQGEKLFF.

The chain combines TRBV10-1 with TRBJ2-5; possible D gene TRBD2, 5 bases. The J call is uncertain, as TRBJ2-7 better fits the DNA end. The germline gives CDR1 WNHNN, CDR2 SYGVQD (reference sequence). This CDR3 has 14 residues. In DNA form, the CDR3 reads TGCGCCAGCAGCCGGGATATGTTTTCCTACGAGCAGTACTTC. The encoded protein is CASSRDMFSYEQYF.

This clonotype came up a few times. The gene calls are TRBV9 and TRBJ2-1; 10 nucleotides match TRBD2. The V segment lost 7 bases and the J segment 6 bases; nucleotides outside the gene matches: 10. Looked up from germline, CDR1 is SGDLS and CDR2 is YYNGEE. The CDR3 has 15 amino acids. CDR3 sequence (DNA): TGTGCCAGCGGGGCTAGCGGGAGCCTAATCAATGAGCAGTTCTTC. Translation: CASGASGSLINEQFF.

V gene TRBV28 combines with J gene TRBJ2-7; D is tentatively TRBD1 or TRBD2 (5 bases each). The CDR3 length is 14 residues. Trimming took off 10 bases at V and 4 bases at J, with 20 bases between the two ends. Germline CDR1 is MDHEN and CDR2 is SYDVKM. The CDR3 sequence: CAINPGQGSYEQYF. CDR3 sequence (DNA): TGTGCCATCAACCCGGGGCAGGGATCATACGAGCAGTACTTC. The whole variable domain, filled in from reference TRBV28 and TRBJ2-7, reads DVKVTQSSRYLVKRTGEKVFLECVQDMDHENMFWYRQDPGLGLRLIYFSYDVKMKEKGDIPEGYSVSREKKERFSLILESASTNQTSMYLCAINPGQGSYEQYFGPGTRLTVT.

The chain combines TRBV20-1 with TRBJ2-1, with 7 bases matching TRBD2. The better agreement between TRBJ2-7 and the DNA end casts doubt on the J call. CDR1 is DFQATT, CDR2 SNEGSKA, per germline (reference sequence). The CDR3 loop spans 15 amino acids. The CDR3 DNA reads TGCAGTGCTAGTTACAGCGGGACCGATACCTACGAGCAGTACTTC. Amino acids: CSASYSGTDTYEQYF.

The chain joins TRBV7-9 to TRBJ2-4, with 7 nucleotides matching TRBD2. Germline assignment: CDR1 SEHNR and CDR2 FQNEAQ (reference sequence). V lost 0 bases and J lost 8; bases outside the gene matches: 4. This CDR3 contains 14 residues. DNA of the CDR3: TGTGCCAGCAGCTTAGCGGCGGCGGGAGACATTCAGTACTTC. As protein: CASSLAAAGDIQYF.

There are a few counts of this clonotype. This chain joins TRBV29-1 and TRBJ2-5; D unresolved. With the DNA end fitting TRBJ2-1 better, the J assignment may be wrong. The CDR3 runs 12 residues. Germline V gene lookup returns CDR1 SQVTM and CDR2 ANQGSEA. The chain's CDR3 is CSVVMWVGEQFF. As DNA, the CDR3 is TGCAGCGTTGTTATGTGGGTCGGTGAGCAGTTCTTC.